The 17 T cell receptor beta chains reported below all come from one sample, sequenced in a study of T-cell reconstitution after alpha-beta-depleted transplantation in children. Preparation of the TCRbeta library used unique molecular identifiers. TCRdb fed the PCR reads into MiXCR, producing one record per CDR3 protein. The sample carries hundreds of thousands of distinct CDR3 sequences, around a tenth recorded once. Sequencing used peripheral blood, obtained 180 days after TCRalphabeta/CD19-depleted stem cell transplant. The source of these receptors is a male patient aged 2 to 9 who had a stem cell transplant for chronic granulomatous disease, so the T cells may come from the graft donor.

This clonotype was seen repeatedly, ten times or more. The CDR3: CASSPGRNTIYF. CDR3 sequence (DNA): TGTGCCAGCAGCCCCGGTCGAAACACCATATATTTT. The gene calls are TRBV7-8 and TRBJ1-3; D is unclear. Germline V gene data show CDR1 as SGHVS and CDR2 as FQNEAQ. Trimming removed 5 bases at V and 5 bases at J, with 7 bases between. The CDR3 has 12 residues.

This clonotype came up many times. The chain links TRBV15 to TRBJ2-7; D may be TRBD1 (6 bases). Germline assignment: CDR1 LNHNV and CDR2 YYDKDF (reference sequence). With 0 bases removed from V and 4 bases from J, the gap between germline ends came to 19 bases. The CDR3 is 17 residues long. CDR3 DNA sequence: TGTGCCACCAGCAGAGATGGCAGGGGTAGCTCTAGGTACGAGCAGTACTTC. This translates into CATSRDGRGSSRYEQYF.

This clonotype appeared many times. The chain uses TRBV5-1 and TRBJ2-7; a weak D match, TRBD1 (5 bases). CDR1 is SGHRS, CDR2 YFSETQ, per germline. The V end lost 3 bases, the J end lost 2 bases, and 9 bases lay between the germline ends. The CDR3 extends over 13 amino acids. The CDR3 protein is CASSSGQTYEQYF. The CDR3 DNA is TGCGCCAGCAGCTCTGGACAAACCTACGAGCAGTACTTC.

This clonotype was seen repeatedly, ten times or more. V and J are TRBV18 and TRBJ2-1; possible D gene TRBD2, 6 bases. V was cut by 1 base and J by 4 bases, with 11 bases left in between. The V gene's germline CDR1 is KGHSH and CDR2 LQKENI. CDR3 length: 15 amino acids. The CDR3 reads CASSPLSGSYNEQFF. CDR3 sequence (DNA): TGTGCCAGCTCACCACTGAGCGGGTCATACAATGAGCAGTTCTTC.

This clonotype has ten or more counts. The V call is TRBV10-1, the J call TRBJ2-1; D is ambiguous. CDR1 and CDR2 from the germline V gene are WNHNN and SYGVQD (reference sequence). The CDR3 has 13 amino acids. V lost 8 bases, J lost 6 bases, and 14 bases lay in between. The CDR3 here is CASSSVGRNEQFF. In nucleotides, the CDR3 is TGCGCCAGCTCCTCTGTTGGGCGCAATGAGCAGTTCTTC.

At least ten counts were recorded for this clonotype. V usage is TRBV7-3 and J usage is TRBJ2-4; possibly TRBD2 for D (6 bases). The germline CDR1 and CDR2 sequences are SGHTA and FQGTGA. The germline V and J ends were trimmed by 2 bases and 5 bases, with 16 bases remaining between them. The CDR3 runs 16 residues. The CDR3 reads CASSLFGGTGENIQYF. In DNA, the CDR3 is TGTGCCAGCAGCTTATTTGGGGGGACCGGTGAAAACATTCAGTACTTC.

This clonotype was seen at least ten times. The genes are TRBV28 and TRBJ2-7, with 16 bases identical to TRBD2. J was trimmed by 2 bases and V by 3 bases; bases with no gene match: 7. The V gene's germline CDR1 is MDHEN and CDR2 SYDVKM. This CDR3 spans 18 amino acids. The CDR3 spells CASSLGLAGGQVTYEQYF. CDR3 coding DNA: TGTGCCAGCAGTTTGGGACTAGCGGGAGGGCAGGTCACCTACGAGCAGTACTTC.

This clonotype was observed at least ten times. The chain joins TRBV3-1 to TRBJ2-1; D is unclear. The CDR3 has 11 residues. The germline V and J ends were trimmed by 2 bases and 7 bases, with 3 bases remaining between them. Germline CDR1 LGHDT, CDR2 YNNKEL (reference sequence). CDR3: CASSQRNEQFF. CDR3 DNA sequence: TGTGCCAGCAGCCAAAGGAATGAGCAGTTCTTC.

This clonotype was counted a single time. V is TRBV28 and J is TRBJ2-5, with 11 positions matching TRBD2. V shed 1 base and J 5 bases; nucleotides not matched to a gene: 6. The CDR3 is made up of 16 amino acids. Germline V CDR1 and CDR2: MDHEN, SYDVKM. The chain's CDR3 is CASSLYSGRAEETQYF. The CDR3 DNA is TGTGCCAGCAGTTTATATAGCGGGAGGGCCGAGGAGACCCAGTACTTC.

At least ten counts were recorded for this clonotype. V is TRBV4-3 and J is TRBJ2-7; 11 nucleotides match TRBD2. After removal of 4 bases from V and 4 bases from J, the junction contained 6 bases not matched to a gene. The germline CDR1 and CDR2 sequences are LGHNA and YSLEER. The CDR3 runs 15 residues. CDR3: CASSPGTSGFYEQYF. In nucleotides, the CDR3 is TGCGCCAGCAGCCCCGGGACTAGCGGTTTTTACGAGCAGTACTTC.

This clonotype was seen many times. The CDR3 reads CASSARLPHTEAFF. The CDR3 bases are TGCGCCAGCAGCGCCCGTCTACCTCACACTGAAGCTTTCTTT. The rearrangement links TRBV4-1 to TRBJ1-1; the D is unclear. There are 14 residues in the CDR3. The germline V gene encodes CDR1 MGHRA and CDR2 YSYEKL. V was trimmed by 5 bases and J by 3 bases, leaving 13 bases between them.

This clonotype has at least ten counts. The chain carries TRBV18 and TRBJ2-1; D is unclear. The CDR3 has 12 amino acids. Trimming removed 2 bases from V and 8 bases from J, with 7 bases in between. Per the germline V gene, CDR1 is KGHSH and CDR2 is LQKENI. For the CDR3, the DNA is TGTGCCAGCTCACCAGAAGGCGATGAGCAGTTCTTC. Its protein is CASSPEGDEQFF.

This clonotype was detected ten times or more. This chain links TRBV4-1 with TRBJ2-2; D ambiguous. The germline gives CDR1 MGHRA, CDR2 YSYEKL. The length of the CDR3 is 16 residues. Deletions cut 0 bases from V and 4 bases from J, with 12 bases between. The CDR3 sequence is CASSQDRLSSTGELFF. Written as DNA, the CDR3 is TGCGCCAGCAGCCAAGATCGACTCTCGAGCACCGGGGAGCTGTTTTTT.

This clonotype has a count of ten or more. The chain recombines TRBV12-3 or TRBV12-4 with TRBJ2-1; 8 bases map to TRBD1. Germline trimming cut 6 bases from V and 6 bases from J; bases unmatched to any gene: 10. The CDR3 has 15 amino acids. For the CDR3, the DNA is TGTGCCAGCAGCCTACTAAACCAGGGGGCCAATGAGCAGTTCTTC. Encoded protein: CASSLLNQGANEQFF.

There are many counts of this clonotype. The CDR3 DNA is TGTGCCACCAGAGGGCCGGAAAACTCTGGGGCCAACGTCCTGACTTTC. Translating it yields CATRGPENSGANVLTF. The J gene is TRBJ2-6, the V gene TRBV24-1; D gene ambiguous. V was trimmed by 7 bases and J by 0 bases, leaving 12 bases between them. CDR3 length: 16 residues. Looked up from germline, CDR1 is KGHDR and CDR2 is SFDVKD.

This clonotype was found a few times. The J gene is TRBJ1-2, the V gene TRBV12-3 or TRBV12-4; D might be TRBD1 (6 bases). V gave up 7 bases and J gave up 4 bases, with 34 bases separating them. The CDR3 covers 20 residues. As DNA, the CDR3 is TGTGCCAGCACCGTTAATAATAACAGGGTATTGGCAACCCTCTGCTATGGCTACACCTTC. It translates to CASTVNNNRVLATLCYGYTF.

This clonotype was seen repeatedly, ten times or more. The rearrangement joins TRBV28 to TRBJ2-5; 9 bases are a match to TRBD1. With 6 bases clipped from V and 5 bases from J, the junction kept 13 bases outside the gene matches. Germline V gene lookup returns CDR1 MDHEN and CDR2 SYDVKM. This CDR3 is 16 amino acids long. CDR3 nucleotides: TGTGCCAGCAGCCCCGCCGGGACAGGGATCGCGGAGACCCAGTACTTC. It is translated as CASSPAGTGIAETQYF.